The entry below describes one T cell receptor (beta chain). The antigen remains unidentified. The data stem from a study of T cells in Graves' hyperthyroidism and ophthalmopathy. Study details: Before treatment of any kind, peripheral blood was taken at initial diagnosis. Study-level results: Most thyroid clonotypes that were expanded above 0.001 also turned up in blood.

Amplification of TCR beta CDR3 regions was performed using RNA transcripts as template. First-round RT-PCR with HTBI primers amplified the TCR CDR3 region. From the multiplex PCR reads, TCRdb called clonotypes with MiXCR, one entry per CDR3 protein. In the table there are roughly 350,000 distinct CDR3 sequences, about 14% of which are singletons. This CDR3 spans 15 amino acids. V shed 6 bases and J 8 bases; nucleotides not matched to a gene: 9. Germline V gives CDR1 LNHDA, CDR2 SQIVND (reference sequence). Patients with uncontrolled infections, other autoimmune diseases, pregnancy or lactation were excluded.

Sequencing was performed on blood. The rearrangement uses TRBV19 and TRBJ1-6, with 8 positions matching TRBD1. The source of this sequence is a woman aged 30 to 39 with Graves' ophthalmopathy. The CDR3 spells CASRPDRGFYSPLHF. CDR3 in DNA: TGTGCCAGTAGACCCGACAGGGGTTTTTATTCACCCCTCCACTTT.